The 5 T cell receptor beta chains listed next were all sequenced from one sample in a study of a mutant IDH1 vaccine in newly diagnosed glioma. This sample's time point: week 47, end of study. All doses held 300 ug of mutant IDH1 20-mer peptide, with topical imiquimod. Repertoires were generated with immunoSEQ multiplex PCR, while TCRdb's copy carries only in-frame clones and drops some. The sample lists fewer than 15,000 clones, around 80% seen once, with about 4% in the top ten. Their recognized antigens are unknown. The sample was PBMCs, taken from a glioma patient whose treatment included an IDH1 peptide vaccine. These receptors were obtained from a woman aged 35 to 49 with glioma.

J is TRBJ1-2 and V is TRBV7-2, with unresolved D. This CDR3 comprises 13 residues. With 2 bases removed from V and 8 bases from J, the gap between germline ends came to 12 bases. Germline V gene sequence: CDR1 SGHTA, CDR2 FQGNSA. CDR3 DNA: TGTGCCAGCAGCTTAAATCTGGGCGCGGGCTACACCTTC. It encodes CASSLNLGAGYTF.

The gene calls are TRBV19 and TRBJ1-5; 9 bases match TRBD1. The CDR3 is made up of 19 amino acids. The trim removed 5 bases at V and 1 base at J, leaving 15 bases unmatched. The germline CDR1 and CDR2 sequences are LNHDA and SQIVND (reference sequence). The CDR3 sequence is CASSLRTRTGATSNQPQHF. DNA of the CDR3: TGTGCCAGTAGTCTTCGAACCCGGACAGGGGCTACGAGCAATCAGCCCCAGCATTTT.

The chain is built from TRBV7-9 and TRBJ1-1; no clear D. Trimming pared 3 bases from V and 3 bases from J, leaving 8 bases between. The germline CDR1 and CDR2 sequences are SEHNR and FQNEAQ (reference sequence). This CDR3 is built from 13 residues. CDR3 amino acids: CASSFAVDTEAFF. The CDR3 DNA reads TGTGCCAGCAGCTTTGCAGTGGACACTGAAGCTTTCTTT.

This chain links TRBV5-6 with TRBJ2-7; D tentatively reads TRBD1 or TRBD2 (7 bases each). Trimming removed 4 bases at V and 2 bases at J, with 25 bases between. The CDR3 is 18 residues long. Looked up from germline, CDR1 is SGHDT and CDR2 is YYEEEE. The chain's CDR3 is CASSTSGGGHPFAYEQYF. CDR3 bases: TGTGCCAGCAGCACGTCAGGGGGGGGTCATCCTTTCGCCTACGAGCAGTACTTC.

The V and J genes are TRBV28 and TRBJ2-7, with TRBD2 matching 8 bases. CDR3 length: 16 residues. V shed 2 bases and J 4 bases; nucleotides not matched to a gene: 10. CDR1 and CDR2 (germline): MDHEN, SYDVKM. The CDR3 is CASSLVITSGTYEQYF. The DNA for the CDR3 is TGTGCCAGCAGTTTAGTAATCACTAGCGGCACATACGAGCAGTACTTC.